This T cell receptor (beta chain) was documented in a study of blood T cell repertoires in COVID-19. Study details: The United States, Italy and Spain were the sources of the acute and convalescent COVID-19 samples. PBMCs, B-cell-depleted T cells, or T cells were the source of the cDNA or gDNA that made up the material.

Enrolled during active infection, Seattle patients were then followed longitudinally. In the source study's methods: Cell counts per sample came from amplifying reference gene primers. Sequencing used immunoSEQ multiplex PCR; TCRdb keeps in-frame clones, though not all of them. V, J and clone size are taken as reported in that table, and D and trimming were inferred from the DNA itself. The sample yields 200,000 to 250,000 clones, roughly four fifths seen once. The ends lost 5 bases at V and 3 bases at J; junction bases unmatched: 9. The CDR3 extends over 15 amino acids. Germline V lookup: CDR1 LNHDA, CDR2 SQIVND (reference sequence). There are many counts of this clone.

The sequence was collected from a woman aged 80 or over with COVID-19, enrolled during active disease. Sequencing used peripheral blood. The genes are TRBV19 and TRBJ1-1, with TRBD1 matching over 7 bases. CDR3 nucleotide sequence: TGTGCCAGTAGTCCTCAGGGGGTTGGGGACACTGAAGCTTTCTTT. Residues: CASSPQGVGDTEAFF.